This T cell receptor beta chain comes out of a study of T cell responses to AZD1222 COVID-19 vaccine. Measured with immunoSEQ multiplex PCR; TCRdb has only the in-frame clones, and not every one. The sample includes around 140,000 clones, approximately 85% of them seen just once. Study-wide results and caveats: An increase in Spike-specific TCR breadth and depth was observed after two AZD1222 doses.

The CDR3 is 13 residues long. V lost 6 bases and J 4 bases, leaving 9 bases between the germline ends. Germline CDR1 is SNHLY and CDR2 is FYNNEI. With regard to this clone: Its target is not known.

The TCR originated in an adult who received the MenACWY meningococcal vaccine as a control. The source material was peripheral blood, sampled 28 days after the second dose of the MenACWY control vaccine. The chain couples TRBV2 to TRBJ1-4; D not resolved. CDR3 amino acids: CASRRVVNEKLFF. CDR3 DNA: TGTGCCAGCAGAAGGGTCGTTAATGAAAAACTGTTTTTT.